The T cell receptor (beta chain) under discussion was sequenced for a study of shared clonotypes between healthy human individuals. The CDR3 is 11 amino acids. Germline V CDR1 and CDR2: SQVTM, ANQGSEA. V was clipped by 7 bases and J by 5 bases; unmatched bases: 3. Clones were read by immunoSEQ multiplex PCR, and TCRdb kept only the in-frame ones, dropping some. There are about 1 million clones in the sample; around 78% occur only once, and more than 0.5% lies in the top ten. This TCR derives from a man younger than 30 in good health. Some clones in this sample may be carry-over from other donors' samples. This rearrangement joins TRBV29-1 to TRBJ2-5; TRBD1 aligns across 8 bases. Sequenced sample: memory CD4+ T cells from PBMCs. Documented subset: CD45RA-negative fraction. In DNA, the CDR3 is TGCAGCGGCAGGGGGCTTGAGACCCAGTACTTC. Translated: CSGRGLETQYF.